The 25 T cell receptor beta chains below all came from one sample that was sequenced in a study of T cell changes during pregnancy in multiple sclerosis. Generated by immunoSEQ multiplex PCR, the TCRdb table keeps only in-frame clones and is missing some. Here the sample spans around 69,000 clones, around 92% being singletons. Sample: peripheral blood, taken in the third trimester of pregnancy. The receptors shown here come from a female donor in good health, enrolled as a control in a pregnancy study.

V gene TRBV23-1 combines with J gene TRBJ1-4, with D unclear. TRBV23-1 is an ORF; its function is uncertain. This CDR3 has 18 amino acids. The V end lost 6 bases, the J end lost 8 bases, and 28 bases lay between the germline ends. The CDR3 spells CASSPRGRSWKRGEKLFF. The CDR3 DNA sequence: TGCGCCAGCAGCCCTCGCGGAAGGTCATGGAAACGTGGGGAAAAACTGTTTTTT.

The genes are TRBV6-5 and TRBJ2-1; 7 bases are shared with TRBD2. From germline, CDR1 is MNHEY and CDR2 SVGAGI. With V trimmed by 6 bases and J by 11 bases, 13 bases remained unmatched. The CDR3 runs to 14 residues. The CDR3 DNA follows: TGTGCCAGCAGGGTGGGGGGGAGGGCCTCCCAGCAGTTCTTC. The encoded protein is CASRVGGRASQQFF.

V gene TRBV6-5 combines with J gene TRBJ2-5; 7 bases line up with TRBD1. This CDR3 spans 11 amino acids. J gave up 9 bases and V 8 bases, and 6 bases lay outside the gene matches. Germline V lookup: CDR1 MNHEY, CDR2 SVGAGI. The DNA for the CDR3 is TGTGCCAGCCGACAGGGAATGGCCCAGTACTTC. The encoded protein is CASRQGMAQYF.

The chain joins TRBV7-2 to TRBJ1-2; 8 bases match TRBD1. Per germline, CDR1 SGHTA and CDR2 FQGNSA. This CDR3 comprises 15 residues. Trimming removed 5 bases from V and 3 bases from J; junction bases left unmatched: 8. CDR3 DNA: TGTGCCAGCAGCACCGGACAGGGAGCGTACTATGGCTACACCTTC. This codes for CASSTGQGAYYGYTF.

The chain joins TRBV14 to TRBJ2-5; possibly TRBD1 for D (6 bases). Germline CDR1 and CDR2: SGHDN and FVKESK. Trimming took 7 bases from V and 4 from J, leaving 16 bases between them. The CDR3 consists of 14 residues. CDR3 loop: CASTSSGGGETQYF. The DNA for the CDR3 is TGTGCCAGCACCTCCAGTGGGGGCGGAGAGACCCAGTACTTC.

Details on this clone: This likely comes from a read error, as the CDR3 has no conserved phenylalanine or tryptophan at its end. It is unclear where the CDR3 begins or ends on the DNA, so no DNA is shown, and the CDR3 is as TCRdb lists it. The CDR3: CASSFLAGEVLTL. The J gene is TRBJ1-1, the V gene TRBV7-3. Germline lookup yields CDR1 SGHTA and CDR2 FQGTGA. The CDR3 is 13 residues long, ends included.

The rearrangement uses TRBV27 and TRBJ2-7; unclear D gene. The length of the CDR3 is 11 residues. Germline V lookup: CDR1 MNHEY, CDR2 SMNVEV (reference sequence). Trimming took 5 bases from V and 6 from J, leaving 8 bases between them. Here the CDR3 reads CASSLYGEQYF. The CDR3 DNA follows: TGTGCCAGCAGTCTCTATGGCGAGCAGTACTTC.

The chain has TRBV5-1 and TRBJ2-1; 9 nucleotides match TRBD2. The CDR3 runs to 16 residues. CDR1 and CDR2 from the germline V gene are SGHRS and YFSETQ. V lost 0 bases, J lost 7 bases, and 8 bases stayed unmatched. The CDR3 nucleotides are TGCGCCAGCAGCTTGGATGAGGCGGGGGGGGGTAATGAGCAGTTCTTC. It codes for CASSLDEAGGGNEQFF.

This chain uses TRBV9 with TRBJ1-5; D not certain. The CDR3 runs 12 residues. From germline, CDR1 is SGDLS and CDR2 YYNGEE. Trimming shortened V by 4 bases and J by 8 bases, and 10 bases separated the two germline ends. The CDR3 bases are TGTGCCAGCAGCACCCGCGTTGAGCCCCAGCATTTT. Protein: CASSTRVEPQHF.

In its sample, this clone was seen once. V gene TRBV12-5 combines with J gene TRBJ2-5, with a tentative D call TRBD2 (6 bases). The germline CDR1 and CDR2 sequences are LGHNT and FRNRAP. CDR3 size: 14 residues. Trimming took off 6 bases at V and 5 bases at J, with 16 bases between the two ends. The DNA of the CDR3 is TGTGCTAGTGGGGCGGGGCCCGCCCCTGAGACCCAGTACTTC. Protein: CASGAGPAPETQYF.

The chain carries TRBV5-1 and TRBJ2-2; the match to TRBD2 covers 7 bases. The CDR3 has 15 residues. The V gene's germline CDR1 is SGHRS and CDR2 YFSETQ. J was trimmed by 5 bases and V by 3 bases; bases with no gene match: 7. CDR3: CASSSKARGTGELFF. DNA of the CDR3: TGCGCCAGCAGCTCGAAGGCGCGGGGGACCGGGGAGCTGTTTTTT.

CDR3 DNA sequence: TGTGCCAGCAGCGCGGACAGGGCTGGGGCCAACGTCCTGACTTTC. Its translation: CASSADRAGANVLTF. The J gene is TRBJ2-6, the V gene TRBV6-4; 8 bases map to TRBD1. This CDR3 has 15 amino acids. Germline CDR1 and CDR2: MRHNA and SNTAGT. With 6 bases clipped from V and 2 bases from J, the junction kept 3 bases outside the gene matches.

This clone has only one observation. The chain couples TRBV11-1 to TRBJ2-6, with D tentatively TRBD1 (5 bases). The V gene lost 5 bases and the J gene lost 4 bases, with 12 bases spanning the gap. The CDR3 spans 15 residues. CDR1 and CDR2 (germline): SGHAT, FQDESV (reference sequence). CDR3 residues: CASSGQGSGANVLTF. Written as DNA, the CDR3 is TGTGCCAGCAGCGGGCAGGGTTCGGGGGCCAACGTCCTGACTTTC.

The chain joins TRBV4-1 to TRBJ2-7; perhaps TRBD1 as D (5 bases). V lost 1 base and J lost 0, with 19 bases in between. Germline loops: CDR1 MGHRA, CDR2 YSYEKL. CDR3 length equals 18 residues. CDR3 bases: TGCGCCAGCAGCCAAGCCTCCCTGTTGGCAGGGCGCTCCTACGAGCAGTACTTC. It specifies CASSQASLLAGRSYEQYF.

The gene calls are TRBV7-9 and TRBJ2-2; possibly TRBD1 for D (6 bases). V gave up 0 bases and J gave up 2 bases, with 10 bases separating them. The CDR3 is made up of 16 amino acids. Per the germline V gene, CDR1 is SEHNR and CDR2 is FQNEAQ (reference sequence). The CDR3 bases are TGTGCCAGCAGCTTAGCCGGACAGCTCAACACCGGGGAGCTGTTTTTT. The encoded protein is CASSLAGQLNTGELFF.

The chain joins TRBV30 to TRBJ1-5; perhaps TRBD1 as D (6 bases). V lost 0 bases to trimming and J lost 7 bases, with 13 bases between them. From germline, CDR1 is GTSNPN and CDR2 SVGIG (reference sequence). There are 14 residues in the CDR3. The DNA of the CDR3 is TGTGCCTGGAGTGTATTAACAGGGAGCCAGCCCCAGCATTTT. It encodes CAWSVLTGSQPQHF.

The chain carries TRBV6-5 and TRBJ2-7, with 7 bases identical to TRBD1. CDR1 is MNHEY and CDR2 is SVGAGI in the germline V gene. This CDR3 contains 14 residues. The trim removed 6 bases at V and 6 bases at J, leaving 11 bases unmatched. CDR3 coding DNA: TGTGCCAGCAGAGGGGGAGACAGGGCTGGCGAGCAGTACTTC. Translated, it gives CASRGGDRAGEQYF.

The gene calls are TRBV27 and TRBJ2-7; TRBD1 might be the D (6 bases). CDR3 length equals 14 residues. Trimming cost V 4 bases and J 4 bases, with 14 bases left between them. CDR1 and CDR2 from the germline V gene are MNHEY and SMNVEV (reference sequence). DNA for the CDR3: TGTGCCAGCAGTTCCTTGGGGGCGGGTTACGAGCAGTACTTC. Translation gives CASSSLGAGYEQYF.

The gene calls are TRBV7-9 and TRBJ1-1; D might be TRBD1 (5 bases). The CDR3 consists of 13 residues. Per germline, CDR1 SEHNR and CDR2 FQNEAQ (reference sequence). Trimming shortened V by 3 bases and J by 11 bases, and 16 bases separated the two germline ends. The CDR3 coding sequence is TGTGCCAGCAGCTTGGGGGGACCAGACCGTGCTTTCTTT. As protein: CASSLGGPDRAFF.

The chain joins TRBV4-2 to TRBJ1-2; TRBD1 matches 9 bases. The V gene's germline CDR1 is LGHNA and CDR2 YNFKEQ. The length of the CDR3 is 19 residues. V was pared by 0 bases and J by 8 bases, with 19 bases of the junction left unmatched. The CDR3 sequence is CASSQETGTGTFSAWGYTF. CDR3 nucleotide sequence: TGTGCCAGCAGCCAAGAAACCGGGACAGGGACCTTCTCAGCCTGGGGCTACACCTTC.

The chain couples TRBV18 to TRBJ1-5, with a possible D match to TRBD1 (6 bases). The V end was cut by 3 bases, the J end by 3 bases, with 12 bases between. The length of the CDR3 is 15 residues. CDR1 is KGHSH, CDR2 LQKENI, per germline. In nucleotides, the CDR3 is TGTGCCAGCTCACCGGTAGGACAGTTCAATCAGCCCCAGCATTTT. It yields the protein CASSPVGQFNQPQHF. Filled out from reference TRBV18 and TRBJ1-5, the complete variable domain reads NAGVMQNPRHLVRRRGQEARLRCSPMKGHSHVYWYRQLPEEGLKFMVYLQKENIIDESGMPKERFSAEFPKEGPSILRIQQVVRGDSAAYFCASSPVGQFNQPQHFGDGTRLSIL.

This clone was detected only once. The J gene is TRBJ2-3, the V gene TRBV7-6, with D unresolved. The CDR3 is 13 amino acids. V was pared by 5 bases and J by 4 bases, with 10 bases between. CDR1 and CDR2 (germline): SGHVS, FNYEAQ. The CDR3 loop reads CASSPSSSDTQYF. In DNA form, the CDR3 reads TGTGCCAGCAGCCCTTCCTCTTCAGATACGCAGTATTTT.

The chain uses TRBV20-1 and TRBJ2-7; possibly TRBD1 for D (5 bases). V was pared by 5 bases and J by 5 bases, with 10 bases between. The length of the CDR3 is 11 residues. Germline V gene sequence: CDR1 DFQATT, CDR2 SNEGSKA (reference sequence). CDR3 nucleotide sequence: TGCAGTGCTCTGGGGCCGGACGAGCAGTACTTC. Its protein is CSALGPDEQYF.

V usage is TRBV21-1 and J usage is TRBJ2-1; the table assigns TRBD1, which was not confirmed against the DNA. TRBV21-1 is a documented pseudogene. The CDR3 has 17 residues. Written as DNA, the CDR3 is TGTGCCAGCAGCAACAATTCTGGGCGTTGCTCCTACAATGAGCAGTTCTTC. Translation gives CASSNNSGRCSYNEQFF.

This clone occurred a few times. The rearrangement joins TRBV6-5 to TRBJ2-7, with TRBD1 matching over 7 bases. Germline assignment: CDR1 MNHEY and CDR2 SVGAGI. The V gene end was trimmed by 6 bases and the J gene end by 3 bases; junction bases not matched to a gene: 11. The CDR3 length is 15 residues. The CDR3 is CASSPKDRPVYEQYF. The DNA for the CDR3 is TGTGCCAGCAGCCCCAAGGACAGGCCCGTCTACGAGCAGTACTTC.